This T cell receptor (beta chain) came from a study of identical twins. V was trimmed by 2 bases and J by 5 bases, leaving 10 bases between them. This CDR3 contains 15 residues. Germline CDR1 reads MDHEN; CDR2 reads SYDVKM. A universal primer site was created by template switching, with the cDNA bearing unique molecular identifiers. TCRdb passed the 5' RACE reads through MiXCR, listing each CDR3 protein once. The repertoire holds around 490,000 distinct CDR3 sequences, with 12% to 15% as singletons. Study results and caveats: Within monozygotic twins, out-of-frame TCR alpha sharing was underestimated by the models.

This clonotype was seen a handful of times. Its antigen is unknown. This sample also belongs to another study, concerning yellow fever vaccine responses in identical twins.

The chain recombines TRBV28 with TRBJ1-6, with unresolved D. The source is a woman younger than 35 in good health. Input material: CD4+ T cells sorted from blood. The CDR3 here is CASSLTTLDNSPLHF. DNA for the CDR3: TGTGCCAGCAGTTTAACGACACTGGATAATTCACCCCTCCACTTT.